This T cell receptor (beta chain) was retrieved from a study of T cell changes during pregnancy in multiple sclerosis. V lost 5 bases, J lost 1 base, and 4 bases stayed unmatched. This CDR3 is 14 amino acids long. Germline CDR1 reads SGHAT; CDR2 reads FQDESV (reference sequence). The protocol was immunoSEQ multiplex PCR, while the TCRdb copy is restricted to in-frame clones and leaves out a portion. The sample lists about 30,000 clones; more than 75% were seen once. The sequenced sample was CD4+ T cells from peripheral blood mononuclear cells, obtained in the second trimester of pregnancy. This sequence was found in a female donor in good health, enrolled as a control in a pregnancy study. V usage is TRBV11-1 and J usage is TRBJ2-5, with TRBD1 matching 7 bases. DNA of the CDR3: TGTGCCAGCAGCGACCGGGACAGCCAAGAGACCCAGTACTTC. Protein: CASSDRDSQETQYF.